This TCR beta chain was sequenced in a study of PD-L1 blockade in urothelial cancer. Comment on this clone: What it recognizes is unknown.

The time point was: peripheral blood 6 weeks after treatment start. Spiking each PCR with synthetic TCR analog templates was performed. Produced via immunoSEQ multiplex PCR; TCRdb's table is partial and in-frame only. The sample comprises over 25,000 clones, 79% of which are singletons, and around 3.3% rests with the top ten. The study, taken as a whole, reports: Clonality of blood TCR below the median before treatment predicted better survival.

The sequencing used PBMCs, collected around atezolizumab (anti-PD-L1) treatment. The clonotype originates from a man between 65 and 79 years old with urothelial cancer.

The CDR3 loop reads CASSLVGHLNTEAFF. The DNA of the CDR3 is TGTGCCAGCAGCTTAGTTGGACACCTGAACACTGAAGCTTTCTTT. V usage is TRBV11-3 and J usage is TRBJ1-1; maybe TRBD1 (5 bases). V lost 1 base and J 0 bases, leaving 9 bases between the germline ends. Germline V gene sequence: CDR1 SGHNT, CDR2 YENEEA. The CDR3 has 15 residues. The full variable domain, in which reference TRBV11-3 and TRBJ1-1 provide the parts outside the CDR3, is EAGVVQSPRYKIIEKKQPVAFWCNPISGHNTLYWYLQNLGQGPELLIRYENEEAVDDSQLPKDRFSAERLKGVDSTLKIQPAELGDSAVYLCASSLVGHLNTEAFFGQGTRLTVV.